The 25 T cell receptor beta chains below come from one sample, sequenced in a study of T cell repertoires in cytomegalovirus infection. TCRdb reprocessed the reads with MiXCR, giving one entry per CDR3 protein. This sample has around 300,000 distinct CDR3 sequences, with roughly 25% found just once. No antigens are known for them. Specimen: cultured PBMCs, collected from culture after CMV antigen stimulation. Receptor source: a human donor in good health (CMV status not recorded). Some clones in this sample may be carry-over from other donors' samples.

In DNA, the CDR3 is TGTGCCTGGAGTGTACCCGGGACAGGCCGTAACTATGGCTACACCTTC. Its protein product is CAWSVPGTGRNYGYTF. The chain uses TRBV30 and TRBJ1-2; 8 bases are a match to TRBD1. Germline assignment: CDR1 GTSNPN and CDR2 SVGIG (reference sequence). The junction had 7 bases not matched to a gene; V was cut back by 0 bases and J by 1 base. The CDR3 covers 16 residues.

This clonotype was recorded at least ten times. The gene calls are TRBV28 and TRBJ2-1; 8 bases line up with TRBD2. J lost 10 bases, V lost 2 bases, and 34 bases had no gene match. The CDR3 contains 23 residues. In germline, CDR1 is MDHEN, CDR2 SYDVKM. DNA of the CDR3: TGTGCCAGCAGTTTACCCCTGTCCGCGAGGCAAGATCTGACCTGGGGACTAGTGGGGGAGCAGTTCTTC. The encoded protein is CASSLPLSARQDLTWGLVGEQFF. Variable domain in full (rest from reference TRBV28 and TRBJ2-1): DVKVTQSSRYLVKRTGEKVFLECVQDMDHENMFWYRQDPGLGLRLIYFSYDVKMKEKGDIPEGYSVSREKKERFSLILESASTNQTSMYLCASSLPLSARQDLTWGLVGEQFFGPGTRLTVL.

There are many counts of this clonotype. This chain uses TRBV7-9 with TRBJ1-1, with TRBD1 matching over 8 bases. J lost 6 bases, V lost 3 bases, and 9 bases had no gene match. The germline gives CDR1 SEHNR, CDR2 FQNEAQ (reference sequence). CDR3 length: 15 residues. DNA of the CDR3: TGTGCCAGCAGCTTGGTTGGACAGGGAGCCGCTGAAGCTTTCTTT. It is translated as CASSLVGQGAAEAFF.

The rearrangement uses TRBV9 and TRBJ2-1, with 10 bases identical to TRBD2. The germline V gene encodes CDR1 SGDLS and CDR2 YYNGEE. V shed 0 bases and J 8 bases; nucleotides not matched to a gene: 5. The length of the CDR3 is 15 residues. CDR3 nucleotides: TGTGCCAGCAGCGTAGTGAGCGGGGGGGGGCATGAGCAGTTCTTC. Protein: CASSVVSGGGHEQFF.

The chain combines TRBV6-2 or TRBV6-3 with TRBJ2-6; no firm D call. V was cut by 0 bases and J by 0 bases, with 6 bases left in between. CDR3 size: 16 residues. Germline V gene lookup returns CDR1 MNHEY and CDR2 SVGEGT. CDR3 protein: CASSYSGRSGANVLTF. The CDR3 DNA is TGTGCCAGCAGTTACTCGGGCCGCTCTGGGGCCAACGTCCTGACTTTC.

The chain links TRBV11-3 to TRBJ1-1, with TRBD1 matching 8 bases. CDR3 length: 15 residues. V was clipped by 5 bases and J by 0 bases; unmatched bases: 5. Germline V CDR1 and CDR2: SGHNT, YENEEA. The CDR3: CASSPRQGLNTEAFF. In DNA form, the CDR3 reads TGTGCCAGCAGCCCCCGACAGGGGTTGAACACTGAAGCTTTCTTT.

Many counts were recorded for this clonotype. This chain joins TRBV7-2 and TRBJ1-2, with 8 bases fitting TRBD1. CDR3 length equals 13 residues. Germline assignment: CDR1 SGHTA and CDR2 FQGNSA. V lost 3 bases and J lost 6; bases outside the gene matches: 3. CDR3 sequence: CASSLDRVNGYTF. In DNA form, the CDR3 reads TGTGCCAGCAGCTTGGACAGGGTCAATGGCTACACCTTC.

The V and J genes are TRBV6-2 or TRBV6-3 and TRBJ2-2; no clear D gene. Per the germline V gene, CDR1 is MNHEY and CDR2 is SVGEGT. This CDR3 region has 13 residues. Trimming took 0 bases from V and 6 from J, leaving 5 bases between them. The CDR3 nucleotides are TGTGCCAGCAGTTACTCAGCTGCCGGGGAGCTGTTTTTT. It translates to CASSYSAAGELFF.

This sequence joins TRBV20-1 and TRBJ2-2; 9 nucleotides line up with TRBD2. V shed 3 bases and J 1 base; nucleotides not matched to a gene: 6. This CDR3 has 16 amino acids. Germline loops: CDR1 DFQATT, CDR2 SNEGSKA (reference sequence). For the CDR3, the DNA is TGCAGTGCTAGGGCTACTAGCGGGCGGAACACCGGGGAGCTGTTTTTT. Translation gives CSARATSGRNTGELFF.

The chain couples TRBV19 to TRBJ1-2; D is unresolved. V lost 6 bases and J lost 0, with 8 bases in between. Germline loops: CDR1 LNHDA, CDR2 SQIVND (reference sequence). This CDR3 is built from 13 residues. The CDR3 is CASSASANYGYTF. DNA for the CDR3: TGTGCCAGTAGCGCGTCTGCTAACTATGGCTACACCTTC. Full variable domain (outside the CDR3, taken from reference TRBV19 and TRBJ1-2): DGGITQSPKYLFRKEGQNVTLSCEQNLNHDAMYWYRQDPGQGLRLIYYSQIVNDFQKGDIAEGYSVSREKKESFPLTVTSAQKNPTAFYLCASSASANYGYTFGSGTRLTVV.

This chain links TRBV27 with TRBJ1-5; D is unclear. The CDR3 spans 14 residues. Germline-derived CDR1 and CDR2 are MNHEY and SMNVEV (reference sequence). V lost 4 bases to trimming and J lost 4 bases, with 11 bases between them. CDR3 in DNA: TGTGCCAGCAGTTACAGACTTGGGAATCAGCCCCAGCATTTT. It codes for CASSYRLGNQPQHF.

This clonotype was detected only a few times. CDR3 sequence: CASGPTRGAGPMEPQHF. The CDR3 region has the DNA TGTGCCAGCGGACCAACCCGGGGCGCAGGGCCCATGGAGCCCCAGCATTTT. The chain combines TRBV6-2 or TRBV6-3 with TRBJ1-5; D perhaps matches TRBD1 (5 bases). This CDR3 has 17 residues. Germline CDR1 MNHEY, CDR2 SVGEGT. Trimming took off 8 bases at V and 8 bases at J, with 28 bases between the two ends.

The sample holds a few counts of this clonotype. This sequence joins TRBV20-1 and TRBJ2-5, with 13 bases that match TRBD2. This CDR3 is built from 15 residues. In germline, CDR1 is DFQATT, CDR2 SNEGSKA (reference sequence). V lost 1 base and J lost 5; bases outside the gene matches: 4. The CDR3 sequence is CSARGLAGGRETQYF. CDR3 coding DNA: TGCAGTGCTAGAGGACTAGCGGGAGGCCGGGAGACCCAGTACTTC.

The sample holds a few counts of this clonotype. CDR3 coding DNA: TGCGCCAGCAGTTTTAAGGGGGGCAGGGTCATGAGCTCCTACAATGAGCAGTTCTTC. Translated: CASSFKGGRVMSSYNEQFF. V is TRBV4-1 and J is TRBJ2-1, with D perhaps given as TRBD1 or TRBD2 (6 bases each). Per the germline V gene, CDR1 is MGHRA and CDR2 is YSYEKL. V lost 6 bases to trimming and J lost 0 bases, with 24 bases between them. The CDR3 is 19 amino acids.

This clonotype was detected only a few times. This chain uses TRBV7-9 with TRBJ1-1; 8 bases line up with TRBD1. Germline V CDR1 and CDR2: SEHNR, FQNEAQ (reference sequence). This CDR3 region has 14 residues. V lost 5 bases and J lost 6; bases outside the gene matches: 8. The CDR3 loop is CASSTRDRTAEAFF. The CDR3 DNA is TGTGCCAGCAGCACCCGGGACAGGACGGCTGAAGCTTTCTTT.

V usage is TRBV27 and J usage is TRBJ2-3; the D gene could be TRBD1 or TRBD2 (6 bases each). Germline V gene sequence: CDR1 MNHEY, CDR2 SMNVEV (reference sequence). V lost 4 bases and J 4 bases, leaving 12 bases between the germline ends. The CDR3 sequence is 14 residues long. CDR3 nucleotides: TGTGCCAGCAGTTCCGGGGGCCAAGCAGATACGCAGTATTTT. It yields the protein CASSSGGQADTQYF.

In its sample, this clonotype was seen a few times. V is TRBV15 and J is TRBJ2-4; D not certain. The germline V gene has CDR1 LNHNV and CDR2 YYDKDF (reference sequence). This CDR3 region has 13 residues. V was cut by 1 base and J by 7 bases, with 8 bases left in between. This chain's CDR3 is CATSRAGLNIQYF. The CDR3 nucleotides are TGTGCCACCAGCAGAGCGGGTCTCAACATTCAGTACTTC.

V and J are TRBV29-1 and TRBJ1-2, with TRBD1 identical over 7 bases. With V trimmed by 3 bases and J by 6 bases, 4 bases remained unmatched. Germline CDR1 and CDR2: SQVTM and ANQGSEA. This CDR3 contains 12 residues. CDR3: CSVDSGTDGYTF. In DNA, the CDR3 is TGCAGCGTTGACAGCGGGACAGATGGCTACACCTTC.

J is TRBJ2-7 and V is TRBV11-1, with 13 bases fitting TRBD2. The V gene end was trimmed by 4 bases and the J gene end by 4 bases; junction bases not matched to a gene: 16. The CDR3 extends over 19 amino acids. CDR1 and CDR2 (germline): SGHAT, FQDESV (reference sequence). CDR3 protein: CASSSDGVGLAGSRYEQYF. The CDR3, as DNA: TGTGCCAGCAGCTCCGACGGCGTGGGACTAGCGGGATCGAGGTACGAGCAGTACTTC.

The gene calls are TRBV12-3 or TRBV12-4 and TRBJ2-5, with 7 bases fitting TRBD2. Unmatched junction bases numbered 6, after V lost 3 bases and J lost 5 bases. The CDR3 spans 14 residues. The CDR3 spells CASSLTSNLETQYF. CDR3 in DNA: TGTGCCAGCAGTTTGACTAGCAATCTCGAGACCCAGTACTTC.

The chain employs TRBV28 and TRBJ1-2, with 10 positions matching TRBD1. Germline assignment: CDR1 MDHEN and CDR2 SYDVKM. The CDR3 is 15 residues long. Germline trimming cut 5 bases from V and 7 bases from J; bases unmatched to any gene: 10. Written as DNA, the CDR3 is TGTGCCAGCAGTCTAGCGACAGGGGGCTTTATTGGCTACACCTTC. Protein sequence: CASSLATGGFIGYTF.

This clonotype was found many times. The V gene is TRBV5-4, the J gene TRBJ2-1; 7 bases align to TRBD2. V dropped 4 bases and J dropped 11; count of bases not matched to a gene: 6. Germline-derived CDR1 and CDR2 are SGHNT and YYREEE (reference sequence). CDR3 length equals 12 residues. CDR3 protein: CASSPQGTKQFF. The CDR3 nucleotides read TGTGCCAGCAGCCCGCAAGGGACTAAGCAGTTCTTC.

This sequence joins TRBV10-3 and TRBJ1-1; D not certain. Germline-derived CDR1 and CDR2 are ENHRY and SYGVKD. Deletions cut 5 bases from V and 3 bases from J, with 10 bases between. This CDR3 comprises 13 residues. The CDR3 spells CAISREVDTEAFF. The CDR3 coding sequence is TGTGCCATCAGTAGGGAGGTGGACACTGAAGCTTTCTTT.

The rearrangement uses TRBV20-1 and TRBJ1-5, with 8 bases identical to TRBD1. V lost 1 base and J lost 7; bases outside the gene matches: 9. CDR3 length: 15 residues. CDR1 and CDR2 from the germline V gene are DFQATT and SNEGSKA (reference sequence). For the CDR3, the DNA is TGCAGTGCTAGAGTAGGAACAGGGGGGCAACAGCCCCAGCATTTT. Its translation: CSARVGTGGQQPQHF.

CDR3 nucleotide sequence: TGTGCCAGCAGCCAGCTAGCGGGAGGGGCCGGGGAGCTGTTTTTT. It specifies CASSQLAGGAGELFF. The chain joins TRBV7-3 to TRBJ2-2; 12 nucleotides match TRBD2. Germline assignment: CDR1 SGHTA and CDR2 FQGTGA. Trimming took 5 bases from V and 6 from J; bases not matched to a gene: 4. CDR3 length: 15 amino acids.